This T cell receptor beta chain came from a study of blood T cell repertoires in COVID-19. Per the germline V gene, CDR1 is MNHEY and CDR2 is SMNVEV (reference sequence). V lost 8 bases to trimming and J lost 3 bases, with 20 bases between them. This CDR3 has 17 amino acids. Only in-frame clones appear in the TCRdb table, and some are missing; sequencing was by immunoSEQ multiplex PCR. The data show some 150,000 clones, with around 87% seen just once and about 2.5% held by the top ten. The origin of this receptor is a man in his fifties with active COVID-19. Input material: peripheral blood. This rearrangement joins TRBV27 to TRBJ1-6, with D tentatively TRBD1 (5 bases). CDR3 loop: CASGGGTDSFYNSPLHF. As DNA, the CDR3 is TGTGCCAGCGGGGGGGGGACCGACTCTTTCTATAATTCACCCCTCCACTTT.